The 20 T cell receptor beta chains below all came from one sample that was sequenced in a study of blood T cells in healthy people across ages (dated by TCRdb to between 2014 and 2016). Library prep was done by 5' RACE. TCRdb shows the sequencer as Illumina HiSeq 2500. A second PCR of roughly 6 to 11 cycles was run with a J-beta primer mix and a sample-barcoded 5' primer. In TCRdb, the public reads were trimmed at Q25 with fastp and aligned with MiXCR, with productive beta chains retained. Entries that share a CDR3 protein sequence are merged under the most common genes and DNA. The sample profile shows about 1.4 million distinct CDR3 sequences; 59% of them were found once. Of the sample, roughly 7% falls within the top ten clones. What was sequenced was blood. The receptor source for this set is a man aged 18 to 35 in good health.

This sequence joins TRBV7-9 and TRBJ2-7; 7 bases are a match to TRBD2. Germline CDR1 SEHNR, CDR2 FQNEAQ (reference sequence). The CDR3 consists of 13 residues. V shed 7 bases and J 2 bases; nucleotides not matched to a gene: 5. CDR3 residues: CASNLAGAYEQYF. The CDR3 nucleotides read TGTGCCAGCAATTTAGCGGGTGCCTACGAGCAGTACTTC.

The J gene is TRBJ1-2, the V gene TRBV6-5; D is undetermined. CDR1 is MNHEY, CDR2 SVGAGI, per germline. The CDR3 totals 15 residues. Trimming removed 5 bases from V and 2 bases from J, with 15 bases in between. CDR3 in DNA: TGTGCCAGCAGTCGATCGGAGATCTTCAACTATGGCTACACCTTC. Amino acids: CASSRSEIFNYGYTF.

V gene TRBV5-1 combines with J gene TRBJ2-1; a weak D match, TRBD1 (6 bases). The CDR3 contains 13 residues. Germline V lookup: CDR1 SGHRS, CDR2 YFSETQ. V was pared by 4 bases and J by 9 bases, with 14 bases between. CDR3 protein: CASSTPTGSEQFF. Here the CDR3 DNA reads TGCGCCAGCAGCACCCCCACAGGGAGTGAGCAGTTCTTC.

This chain links TRBV5-1 with TRBJ2-1; 9 bases are shared with TRBD2. V lost 6 bases, J lost 10 bases, and 17 bases stayed unmatched. CDR3 length equals 16 residues. The germline gives CDR1 SGHRS, CDR2 YFSETQ. The CDR3 DNA reads TGCGCCAGCATCCATTTAGCGGGGGACCCGACGGGAGAGCAGTTCTTC. Its protein product is CASIHLAGDPTGEQFF.

The gene calls are TRBV11-2 and TRBJ2-7; 8 nucleotides match TRBD1. The better agreement between TRBJ2-4 and the DNA end casts doubt on the J call. Germline CDR1 and CDR2: SGHAT and FQNNGV. CDR3 size: 14 residues. The CDR3 is CASSLVGQGNIQYF. DNA for the CDR3: TGTGCCAGCAGCTTAGTTGGACAGGGAAACATTCAGTACTTC.

This chain uses TRBV6-1 with TRBJ2-7, with D perhaps matching TRBD1 (6 bases). The CDR3 sequence is 16 residues long. V was trimmed by 9 bases and J by 1 base, leaving 22 bases between them. Germline loops: CDR1 MNHNS, CDR2 SASEGT. CDR3: CASRRRQAIVSYEQYF. For the CDR3, the DNA is TGTGCCAGTCGTAGAAGACAGGCGATTGTATCCTACGAGCAGTACTTC.

V usage is TRBV20-1 and J usage is TRBJ2-3; D is possibly TRBD2 (6 bases). The CDR3 sequence is 14 residues long. CDR1 DFQATT and CDR2 SNEGSKA come from the germline V gene (reference sequence). The V end was cut by 3 bases, the J end by 1 base, with 11 bases between. Here the CDR3 reads CSASFGGGTDTQYF. In nucleotides, the CDR3 is TGCAGTGCTAGCTTCGGGGGTGGCACAGATACGCAGTATTTT.

This sequence joins TRBV6-5 and TRBJ2-1; 12 bases match TRBD1. CDR3 length equals 15 residues. After removal of 2 bases from V and 8 bases from J, the junction contained 4 bases not matched to a gene. Germline CDR1 MNHEY, CDR2 SVGAGI. For the CDR3, the DNA is TGTGCCAGCAGTTACGTGGGACAGGGGGCCGATGAGCAGTTCTTC. Amino acids: CASSYVGQGADEQFF.

V usage is TRBV7-2 and J usage is TRBJ1-2, with 9 bases fitting TRBD1. The germline V gene has CDR1 SGHTA and CDR2 FQGNSA. The CDR3 has 16 amino acids. The V segment lost 5 bases and the J segment 4 bases; nucleotides outside the gene matches: 11. DNA of the CDR3: TGTGCCAGCAGCAGAAACCCGGGACAGGGCGTCTATGGCTACACCTTC. Encoded protein: CASSRNPGQGVYGYTF.

V and J are TRBV28 and TRBJ1-5, with TRBD1 as a possible D gene (5 bases). This CDR3 region has 16 residues. From germline, CDR1 is MDHEN and CDR2 SYDVKM. Trimming removed 8 bases at V and 0 bases at J, with 17 bases between. The CDR3 protein is CASLPGTTLSNQPQHF. The CDR3 nucleotides are TGTGCCAGCCTCCCCGGGACGACACTTAGCAATCAGCCCCAGCATTTT.

The chain joins TRBV29-1 to TRBJ2-6, with 8 bases lining up with TRBD1. The length of the CDR3 is 18 residues. Germline CDR1 is SQVTM and CDR2 is ANQGSEA. J lost 1 base, V lost 4 bases, and 12 bases had no gene match. The CDR3 protein is CSVVMVGQGESGANVLTF. The CDR3 DNA reads TGCAGCGTTGTAATGGTTGGACAGGGCGAGTCTGGGGCCAACGTCCTGACTTTC. The full variable domain, its missing parts supplied by reference TRBV29-1 and TRBJ2-6, is SAVISQKPSRDICQRGTSLTIQCQVDSQVTMMFWYRQQPGQSLTLIATANQGSEATYESGFVIDKFPISRPNLTFSTLTVSNMSPEDSSIYLCSVVMVGQGESGANVLTFGAGSRLTVL.

V and J are TRBV7-9 and TRBJ2-5, with 8 bases matching TRBD1. Judging by the DNA end, TRBJ2-7 fits better; the J call may be wrong. Germline assignment: CDR1 SEHNR and CDR2 FQNEAQ (reference sequence). The CDR3 extends over 14 amino acids. The CDR3, as DNA: TGTGCCAGCAGCTTGCAGGGGGCAGTCGACGAGCAGTACTTC. Protein sequence: CASSLQGAVDEQYF.

The chain carries TRBV10-2 and TRBJ2-1, with D possibly being TRBD1 (7 bases). The CDR3 loop spans 15 amino acids. V was pared by 3 bases and J by 10 bases, with 19 bases between. CDR1 and CDR2 from the germline V gene are WSHSY and SAAADI. The CDR3 sequence: CASSDGGGASSEQFF. The CDR3 nucleotides are TGCGCCAGCAGTGATGGAGGGGGCGCGTCTAGCGAGCAGTTCTTC.

To note about this clonotype: The junction differs from germline at one of its ends, possibly a read error. The chain recombines TRBV6-2 or TRBV6-3 with TRBJ2-5; D remains ambiguous. CDR3 length: 17 residues. The germline CDR1 and CDR2 sequences are MNHEY and SVGEGT. DNA for the CDR3: TGTGCCAGCAGCCACCTTCAAGCGCGCTATATGGCTGAGATCCAGTACTTC. Translated, it gives CASSHLQARYMAEIQYF.

This clonotype showed up just a few times. The V gene is TRBV6-5, the J gene TRBJ2-1, with 8 positions matching TRBD1. Germline CDR1 MNHEY, CDR2 SVGAGI. CDR3 size: 14 residues. Trimming removed 6 bases from V and 7 bases from J; junction bases left unmatched: 8. CDR3 nucleotides: TGTGCCAGCAGAGCGCAGGGGGCGGGTAATGAGCAGTTCTTC. It translates to CASRAQGAGNEQFF.

This chain links TRBV29-1 with TRBJ1-1; D gene unclear. V was cut by 0 bases and J by 6 bases, with 8 bases left in between. CDR3 size: 12 residues. Germline CDR1 and CDR2: SQVTM and ANQGSEA. The CDR3 nucleotides are TGCAGCGTTGAAGATTTGGCAGCTGAAGCTTTCTTT. It encodes CSVEDLAAEAFF.

This clonotype was observed once. At one of its ends the junction is not consistent with the germline gene, which may arise from a read error. The chain recombines TRBV2 with TRBJ2-7; TRBD1 agrees at 7 bases. Germline V gene sequence: CDR1 SNHLY, CDR2 FYNNEI. This CDR3 has 14 residues. CDR3 bases: TGTGCCTGCAGTGACCGGACAGGAGACTTGTTGGAGTACTTC. Amino acid sequence: CACSDRTGDLLEYF.

V is TRBV29-1 and J is TRBJ2-4, with D tentatively TRBD1 (5 bases). The DNA matches TRBJ2-7 better at its end, which makes the J call doubtful. The length of the CDR3 is 14 residues. Per the germline V gene, CDR1 is SQVTM and CDR2 is ANQGSEA. The CDR3 coding sequence is TGCAGCGTTTTTGGGGCAGATAGCTCCTACGAGCAGTACTTC. Translating gives CSVFGADSSYEQYF.

The chain recombines TRBV27 with TRBJ2-7; D ambiguous. V was cut by 5 bases and J by 3 bases, with 17 bases left in between. Germline CDR1 MNHEY, CDR2 SMNVEV (reference sequence). This CDR3 has 15 residues. Here the CDR3 DNA reads TGTGCCAGCAGTCCAATAATAGGGTACTTCTACGAGCAGTACTTC. Protein sequence: CASSPIIGYFYEQYF.

This clonotype came up once. The chain has TRBV6-5 and TRBJ1-2, with a weak D call TRBD1 (5 bases). CDR3 length: 14 residues. CDR1 and CDR2 (germline): MNHEY, SVGAGI. V was shortened by 4 bases and J by 0 bases, with 9 bases between the two germline ends. The CDR3 DNA is TGTGCCAGCAGTTCGACAGAACCTAACTATGGCTACACCTTC. Its protein product is CASSSTEPNYGYTF.